The 5 T cell receptor beta chains in this list originate from one sample, sequenced in a study of T-cell memory formation after mild COVID-19. MiXCR, applied by TCRdb to the 5' RACE reads, yields one record per CDR3 protein. This sample has about 140,000 distinct CDR3 sequences; 14% to 15% occur once, and the top ten carry about 27%. Sequenced sample: PBMCs or a T cell subset sorted from them (not recorded which). Source of these receptors: an adult woman who had mild COVID-19 (a few samples of this study predate the infection). Cell type and time point are not known.

This sequence joins TRBV7-6 and TRBJ2-3; D possibly corresponds to TRBD1 (6 bases). Trimming removed 2 bases at V and 2 bases at J, with 8 bases between. The CDR3 contains 14 residues. Germline loops: CDR1 SGHVS, CDR2 FNYEAQ. CDR3 DNA sequence: TGTGCCAGCAGCTTACACAGGGACACAGATACGCAGTATTTT. Translation gives CASSLHRDTDTQYF.

This clonotype occurred many times. The gene calls are TRBV5-1 and TRBJ2-1; 8 bases fit TRBD2. The trim removed 3 bases at V and 4 bases at J, leaving 9 bases unmatched. Germline CDR1 SGHRS, CDR2 YFSETQ. This CDR3 is built from 16 residues. The CDR3 is CASSSGYGGEYNEQFF. The CDR3 nucleotides read TGCGCCAGCAGCTCTGGATACGGGGGGGAGTACAATGAGCAGTTCTTC.

This rearrangement joins TRBV6-2 or TRBV6-3 to TRBJ2-7, with 7 bases lining up with TRBD1. CDR3 size: 16 residues. CDR1 and CDR2 from the germline V gene are MNHEY and SVGEGT. Unmatched junction bases numbered 9, after V lost 2 bases and J lost 2 bases. CDR3 sequence: CASSYLGAQGAYEQYF. The DNA of the CDR3 is TGTGCCAGCAGTTACCTCGGGGCCCAGGGGGCCTACGAGCAGTACTTC.

V is TRBV4-2 and J is TRBJ2-7; D not resolved. Trimming removed 3 bases at V and 1 base at J, with 10 bases between. This CDR3 spans 14 amino acids. Germline V CDR1 and CDR2: LGHNA, YNFKEQ. The CDR3: CASSQQESSYEQYF. CDR3 in DNA: TGTGCCAGCAGCCAGCAAGAAAGTTCCTACGAGCAGTACTTC.

This clonotype showed up just once. The CDR3 sequence: CASSLGETGLNTGELFF. DNA of the CDR3: TGTGCCAGCAGCTTAGGAGAGACAGGGTTGAACACCGGGGAGCTGTTTTTT. V is TRBV7-9 and J is TRBJ2-2; 7 bases agree with TRBD1. J gave up 1 base and V 1 base, and 6 bases lay outside the gene matches. The germline V gene has CDR1 SEHNR and CDR2 FQNEAQ (reference sequence). The CDR3 is 17 residues long.